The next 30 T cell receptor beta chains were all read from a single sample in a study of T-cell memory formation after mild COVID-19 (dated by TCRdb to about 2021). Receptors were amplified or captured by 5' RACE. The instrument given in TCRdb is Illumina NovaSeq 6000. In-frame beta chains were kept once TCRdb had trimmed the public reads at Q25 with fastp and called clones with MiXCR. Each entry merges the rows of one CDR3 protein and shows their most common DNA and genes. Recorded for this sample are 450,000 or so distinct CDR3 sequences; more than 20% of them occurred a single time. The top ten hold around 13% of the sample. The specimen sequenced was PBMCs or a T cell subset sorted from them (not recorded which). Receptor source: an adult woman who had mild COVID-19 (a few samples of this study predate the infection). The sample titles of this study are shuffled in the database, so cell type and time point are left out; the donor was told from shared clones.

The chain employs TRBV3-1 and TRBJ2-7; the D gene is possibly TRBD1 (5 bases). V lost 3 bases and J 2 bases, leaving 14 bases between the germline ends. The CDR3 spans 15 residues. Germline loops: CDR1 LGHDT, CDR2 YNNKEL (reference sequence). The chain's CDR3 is CASSQTDRRAYEQYF. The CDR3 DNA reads TGTGCCAGCAGCCAGACCGACAGAAGAGCCTACGAGCAGTACTTC.

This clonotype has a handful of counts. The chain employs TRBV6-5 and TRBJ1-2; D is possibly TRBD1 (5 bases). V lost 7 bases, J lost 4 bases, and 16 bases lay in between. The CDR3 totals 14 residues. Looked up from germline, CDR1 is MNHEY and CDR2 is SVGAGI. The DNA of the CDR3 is TGTGCCAGCACCCTCGGAGGGGCAGGCTATGGCTACACCTTC. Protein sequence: CASTLGGAGYGYTF.

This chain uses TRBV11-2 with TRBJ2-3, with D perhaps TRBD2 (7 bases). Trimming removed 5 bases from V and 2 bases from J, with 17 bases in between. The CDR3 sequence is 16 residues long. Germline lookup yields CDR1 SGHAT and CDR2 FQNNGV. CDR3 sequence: CASSATWEGVTDTQYF. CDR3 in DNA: TGTGCCAGCAGCGCAACCTGGGAGGGGGTCACAGATACGCAGTATTTT.

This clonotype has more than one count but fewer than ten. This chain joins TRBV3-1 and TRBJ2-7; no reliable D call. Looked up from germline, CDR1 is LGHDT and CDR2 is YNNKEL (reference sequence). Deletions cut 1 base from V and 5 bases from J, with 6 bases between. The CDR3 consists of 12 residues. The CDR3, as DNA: TGTGCCAGCAGCCAAGCACAGCACGAGCAGTACTTC. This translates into CASSQAQHEQYF.

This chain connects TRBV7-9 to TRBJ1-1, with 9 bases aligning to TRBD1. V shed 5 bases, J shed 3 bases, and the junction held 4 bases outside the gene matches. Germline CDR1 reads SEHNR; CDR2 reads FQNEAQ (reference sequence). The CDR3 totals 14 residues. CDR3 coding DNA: TGTGCCAGCAGCCGCCGACAGGGGGACACTGAAGCTTTCTTT. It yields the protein CASSRRQGDTEAFF.

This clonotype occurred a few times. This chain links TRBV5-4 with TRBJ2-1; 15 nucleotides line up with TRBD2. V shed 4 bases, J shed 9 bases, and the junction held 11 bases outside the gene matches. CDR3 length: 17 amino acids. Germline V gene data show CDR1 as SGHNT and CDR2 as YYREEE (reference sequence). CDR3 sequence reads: CASSPRTSGGGGREQFF. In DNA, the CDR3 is TGTGCCAGCAGCCCTCGGACTAGCGGGGGGGGAGGTCGTGAGCAGTTCTTC.

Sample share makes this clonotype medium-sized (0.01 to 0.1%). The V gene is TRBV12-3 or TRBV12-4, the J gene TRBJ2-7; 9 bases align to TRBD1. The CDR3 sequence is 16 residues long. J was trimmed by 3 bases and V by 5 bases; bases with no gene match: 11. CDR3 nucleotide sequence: TGTGCCAGCAGTCCAGCCGGGACAGGGTTTCTCTACGAGCAGTACTTC. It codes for CASSPAGTGFLYEQYF.

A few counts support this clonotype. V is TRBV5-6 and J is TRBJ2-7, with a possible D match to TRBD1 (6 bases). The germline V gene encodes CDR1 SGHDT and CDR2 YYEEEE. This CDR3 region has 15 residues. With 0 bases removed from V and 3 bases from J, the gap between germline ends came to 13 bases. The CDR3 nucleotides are TGTGCCAGCAGCTTGGGGCAGGGGCCAGACTACGAGCAGTACTTC. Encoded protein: CASSLGQGPDYEQYF.

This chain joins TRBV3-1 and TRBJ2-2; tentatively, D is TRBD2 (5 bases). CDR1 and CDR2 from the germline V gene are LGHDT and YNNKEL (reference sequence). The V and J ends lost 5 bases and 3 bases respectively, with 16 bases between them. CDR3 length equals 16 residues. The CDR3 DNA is TGTGCCAGCAGCAGGTCGGCAGGAGGTCACACCGGGGAGCTGTTTTTT. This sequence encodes CASSRSAGGHTGELFF.

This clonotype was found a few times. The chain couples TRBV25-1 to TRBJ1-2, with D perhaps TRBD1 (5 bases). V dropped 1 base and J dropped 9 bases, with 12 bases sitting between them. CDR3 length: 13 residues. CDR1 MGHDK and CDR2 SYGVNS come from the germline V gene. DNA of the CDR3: TGTGCCAGCAGTGAATTCGGGACTACGAGCTACACCTTC. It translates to CASSEFGTTSYTF.

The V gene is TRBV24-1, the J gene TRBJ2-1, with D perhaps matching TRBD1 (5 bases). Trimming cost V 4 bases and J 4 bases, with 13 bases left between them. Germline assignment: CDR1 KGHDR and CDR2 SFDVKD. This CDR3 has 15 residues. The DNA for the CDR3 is TGTGCCACCAGTGAGTCAGGGTCCCGGTACAATGAGCAGTTCTTC. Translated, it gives CATSESGSRYNEQFF.

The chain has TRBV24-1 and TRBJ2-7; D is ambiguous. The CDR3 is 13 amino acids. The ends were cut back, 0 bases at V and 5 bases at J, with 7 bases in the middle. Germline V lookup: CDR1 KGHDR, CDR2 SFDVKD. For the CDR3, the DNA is TGTGCCACCAGTGATTTGTACTCACACGAGCAGTACTTC. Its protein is CATSDLYSHEQYF.

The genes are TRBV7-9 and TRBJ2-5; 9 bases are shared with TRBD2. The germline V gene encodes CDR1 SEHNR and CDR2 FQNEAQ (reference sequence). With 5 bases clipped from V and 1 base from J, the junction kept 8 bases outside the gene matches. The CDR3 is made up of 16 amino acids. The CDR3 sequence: CASSPGDSGGQETQYF. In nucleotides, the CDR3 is TGTGCCAGCAGCCCCGGGGATAGCGGGGGCCAAGAGACCCAGTACTTC.

CDR3: CASMQGSTDTQYF. The DNA for the CDR3 is TGTGCCAGCATGCAGGGGAGCACAGATACGCAGTATTTT. V and J are TRBV5-6 and TRBJ2-3; a possible D gene is TRBD1 (6 bases). V dropped 6 bases and J dropped 0 bases, with 8 bases sitting between them. The CDR3 loop spans 13 amino acids. Germline V gene lookup returns CDR1 SGHDT and CDR2 YYEEEE. The entire variable domain, with the rest obtained from reference TRBV5-6 and TRBJ2-3, is as follows: DAGVTQSPTHLIKTRGQQVTLRCSPKSGHDTVSWYQQALGQGPQFIFQYYEEEERQRGNFPDRFSGHQFPNYSSELNVNALLLGDSALYLCASMQGSTDTQYFGPGTRLTVL.

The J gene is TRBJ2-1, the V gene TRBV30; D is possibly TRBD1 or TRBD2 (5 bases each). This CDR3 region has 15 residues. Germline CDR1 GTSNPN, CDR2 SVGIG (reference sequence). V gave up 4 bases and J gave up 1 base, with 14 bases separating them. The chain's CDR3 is CAWTEGSASYNEQFF. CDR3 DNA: TGTGCCTGGACCGAGGGGTCCGCGTCCTACAATGAGCAGTTCTTC.

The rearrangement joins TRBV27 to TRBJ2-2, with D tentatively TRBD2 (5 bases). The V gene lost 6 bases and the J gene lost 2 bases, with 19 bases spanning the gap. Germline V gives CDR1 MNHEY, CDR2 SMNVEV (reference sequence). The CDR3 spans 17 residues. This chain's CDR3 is CASSFTGGSINTGELFF. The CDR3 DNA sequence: TGTGCCAGCAGCTTTACTGGTGGGAGCATAAACACCGGGGAGCTGTTTTTT.

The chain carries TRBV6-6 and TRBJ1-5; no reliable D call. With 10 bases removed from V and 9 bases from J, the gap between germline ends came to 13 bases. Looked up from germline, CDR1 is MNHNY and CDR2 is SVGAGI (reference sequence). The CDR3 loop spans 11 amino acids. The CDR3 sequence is CAIPSLGPQHF. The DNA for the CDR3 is TGTGCCATCCCCTCCCTAGGGCCCCAGCATTTT.

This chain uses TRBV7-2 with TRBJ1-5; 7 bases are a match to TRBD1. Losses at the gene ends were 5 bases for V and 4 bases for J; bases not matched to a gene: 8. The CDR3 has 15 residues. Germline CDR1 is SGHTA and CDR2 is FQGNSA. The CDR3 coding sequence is TGTGCCAGCAGCGTCGGGACAGCCTATAATCAGCCCCAGCATTTT. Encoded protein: CASSVGTAYNQPQHF.

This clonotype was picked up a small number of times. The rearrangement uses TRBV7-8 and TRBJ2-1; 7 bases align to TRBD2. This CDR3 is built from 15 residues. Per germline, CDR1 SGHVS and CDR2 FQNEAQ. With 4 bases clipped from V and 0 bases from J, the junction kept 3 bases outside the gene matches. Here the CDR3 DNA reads TGTGCCAGCAGCTCGGGGGGTGTCTCCTACAATGAGCAGTTCTTC. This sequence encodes CASSSGGVSYNEQFF. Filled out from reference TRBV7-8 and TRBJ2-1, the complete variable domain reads GAGVSQSPRYKVAKRGQDVALRCDPISGHVSLFWYQQALGQGPEFLTYFQNEAQLDKSGLPSDRFFAERPEGSVSTLKIQRTQQEDSAVYLCASSSGGVSYNEQFFGPGTRLTVL.

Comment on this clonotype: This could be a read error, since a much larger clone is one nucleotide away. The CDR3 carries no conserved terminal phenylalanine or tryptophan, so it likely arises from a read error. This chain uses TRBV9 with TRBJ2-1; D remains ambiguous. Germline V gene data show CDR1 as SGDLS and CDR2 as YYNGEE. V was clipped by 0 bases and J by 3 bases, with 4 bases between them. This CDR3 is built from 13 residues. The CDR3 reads CASSVEDYNEQFL. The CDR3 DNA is TGTGCCAGCAGCGTAGAAGACTACAATGAGCAGTTCTTA.

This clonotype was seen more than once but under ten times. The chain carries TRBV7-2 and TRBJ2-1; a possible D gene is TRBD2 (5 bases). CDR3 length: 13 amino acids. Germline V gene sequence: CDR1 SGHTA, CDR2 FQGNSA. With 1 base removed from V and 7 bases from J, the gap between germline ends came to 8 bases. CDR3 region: CASSLVWRNEQFF. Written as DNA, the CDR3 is TGTGCCAGCAGCTTAGTCTGGAGGAATGAGCAGTTCTTC.

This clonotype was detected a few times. The CDR3 DNA follows: TGTGCCAGCAGGTTCAACAGGGGCACCTACAATGAGCAGTTCTTC. As protein: CASRFNRGTYNEQFF. V and J are TRBV7-2 and TRBJ2-1, with 7 bases aligning to TRBD1. The germline gives CDR1 SGHTA, CDR2 FQGNSA. There are 15 residues in the CDR3. The trim removed 6 bases at V and 2 bases at J, leaving 7 bases unmatched.

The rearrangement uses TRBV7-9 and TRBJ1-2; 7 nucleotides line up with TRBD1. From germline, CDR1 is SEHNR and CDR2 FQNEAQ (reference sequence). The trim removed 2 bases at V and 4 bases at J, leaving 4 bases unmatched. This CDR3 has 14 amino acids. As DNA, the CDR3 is TGTGCCAGCAGCTTAACTGCAGGGGGCTATGGCTACACCTTC. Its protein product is CASSLTAGGYGYTF.

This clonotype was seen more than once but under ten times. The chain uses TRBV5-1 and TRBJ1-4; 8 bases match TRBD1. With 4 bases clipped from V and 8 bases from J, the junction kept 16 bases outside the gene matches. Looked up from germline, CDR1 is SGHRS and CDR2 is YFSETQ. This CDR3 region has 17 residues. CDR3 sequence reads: CASSQGQGTLLGEKLFF. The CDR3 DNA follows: TGCGCCAGCAGCCAAGGACAGGGAACCCTCTTAGGAGAAAAACTGTTTTTT.

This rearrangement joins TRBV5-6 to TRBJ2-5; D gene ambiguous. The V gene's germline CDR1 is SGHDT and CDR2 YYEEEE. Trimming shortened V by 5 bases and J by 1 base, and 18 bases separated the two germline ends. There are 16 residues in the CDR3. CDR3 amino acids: CASRQEVGRSQETQYF. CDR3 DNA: TGTGCCAGCAGACAAGAGGTGGGCAGGAGCCAAGAGACCCAGTACTTC.

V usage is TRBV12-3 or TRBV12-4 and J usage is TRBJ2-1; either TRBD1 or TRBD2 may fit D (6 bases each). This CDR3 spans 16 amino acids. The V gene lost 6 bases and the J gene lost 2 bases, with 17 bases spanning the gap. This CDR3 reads CASSEGGNSPYNEQFF. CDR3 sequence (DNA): TGTGCCAGCAGCGAAGGGGGGAACAGTCCCTACAATGAGCAGTTCTTC.

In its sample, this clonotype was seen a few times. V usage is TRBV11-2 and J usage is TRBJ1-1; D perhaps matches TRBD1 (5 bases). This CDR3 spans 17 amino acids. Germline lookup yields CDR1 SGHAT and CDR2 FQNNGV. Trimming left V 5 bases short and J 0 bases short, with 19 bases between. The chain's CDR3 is CASSNSAGRRMNTEAFF. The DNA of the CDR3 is TGTGCCAGCAGCAACAGTGCAGGGAGGAGGATGAACACTGAAGCTTTCTTT.

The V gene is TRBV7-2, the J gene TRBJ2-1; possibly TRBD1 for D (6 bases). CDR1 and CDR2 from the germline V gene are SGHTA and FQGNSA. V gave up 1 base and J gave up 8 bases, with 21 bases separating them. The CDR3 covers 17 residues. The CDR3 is CASSLDSRDTTWDEQFF. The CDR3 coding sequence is TGTGCCAGCAGCTTAGACTCCCGGGACACCACCTGGGATGAGCAGTTCTTC.

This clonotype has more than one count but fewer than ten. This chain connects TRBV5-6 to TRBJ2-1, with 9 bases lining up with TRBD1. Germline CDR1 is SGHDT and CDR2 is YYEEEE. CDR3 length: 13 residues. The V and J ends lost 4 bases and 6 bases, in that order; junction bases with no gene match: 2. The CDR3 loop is CASSVTGGNEQFF. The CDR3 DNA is TGTGCCAGCAGCGTGACAGGGGGCAATGAGCAGTTCTTC.

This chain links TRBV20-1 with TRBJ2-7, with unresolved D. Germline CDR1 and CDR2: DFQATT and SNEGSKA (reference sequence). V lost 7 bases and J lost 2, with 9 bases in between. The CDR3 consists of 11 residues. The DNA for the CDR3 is TGCAGTGGGACGGTGACCTACGAGCAGTACTTC. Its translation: CSGTVTYEQYF.